Listed below are T cell receptor beta chains from one sample, sequenced in a study of T-cell memory formation after mild COVID-19. One entry per CDR3 protein results from TCRdb running MiXCR on the 5' RACE reads. Seen here are roughly 150,000 distinct CDR3 sequences, more than 12% observed once, and the top ten hold 11% to 15%. Material: PBMCs or a T cell subset sorted from them (not recorded which). The source of these receptors is an adult woman who had mild COVID-19 (a few samples of this study predate the infection). Cell type and time point are not known. CDR3s include the opening cysteine and the closing phenylalanine or tryptophan. A D gene is named only where the DNA matches it firmly. Clone size, where shown, is once, few, many, or a class for clones that have expanded.

CDR3 protein	CDR3 DNA	V gene	J gene	clone size	D gene
CSAKLDRAVSNEQFF	TGCAGTGCTAAGTTAGACAGGGCTGTTTCGAATGAGCAGTTCTTC	TRBV20-1	TRBJ2-1	few	TRBD1
CASSATGTPNGEAFF	TGTGCCAGCAGCGCAACCGGGACACCCAATGGTGAAGCTTTCTTT	TRBV11-2	TRBJ1-1	few	.
CASSLNLGTSGSGTGELFF	TGTGCCAGCAGTTTAAATCTAGGGACTAGCGGTTCAGGCACCGGGGAGCTGTTTTTT	TRBV12-3/TRBV12-4	TRBJ2-2	.	TRBD2
CASSQGQNYEQYF	TGCGCCAGCAGCCAAGGGCAGAACTACGAGCAGTACTTC	TRBV4-1	TRBJ2-7	many	.
CASSLSGGRAPYEQYF	TGTGCCAGCAGCTTAAGTGGCGGGAGGGCCCCCTACGAGCAGTACTTC	TRBV7-2	TRBJ2-7	.	TRBD2
CASSYTSGQVANEQFF	TGTGCCAGCAGTTACACTTCGGGACAGGTTGCCAATGAGCAGTTCTTC	TRBV6-5	TRBJ2-1	few	TRBD1
CATSDTGIGQKQFF	TGTGCCACCAGTGATACAGGGATCGGACAGAAGCAGTTCTTC	TRBV24-1	TRBJ2-1	many	.
CASSQEQGMVDGYTF	TGCGCCAGCAGCCAAGAACAGGGAATGGTCGATGGCTACACCTTC	TRBV4-1	TRBJ1-2	few	.
CAIGLGEVNYGYTF	TGTGCCATCGGCCTCGGGGAGGTTAACTATGGCTACACCTTC	TRBV10-3	TRBJ1-2	few	.
CASSLVQYGELFF	TGTGCCAGCAGCTTAGTTCAGTACGGGGAGCTGTTTTTT	TRBV7-6	TRBJ2-2	.	.
CASSRPSSGLITDTQYF	TGTGCCAGTAGTAGGCCATCTAGCGGGTTAATCACAGATACGCAGTATTTT	TRBV19	TRBJ2-3	.	TRBD2
CASSPQVSSYEQYF	TGTGCCAGCAGCCCTCAGGTTAGCTCCTACGAGCAGTACTTC	TRBV7-2	TRBJ2-7	few	.
CASSFGLAGGEQYF	TGTGCCAGCAGTTTCGGACTAGCGGGAGGCGAGCAGTACTTC	TRBV27	TRBJ2-7	few	TRBD2
CASSGQTGDTQYF	TGTGCCAGCTCGGGGCAGACTGGGGATACGCAGTATTTT	TRBV18	TRBJ2-3	.	.
CASRGTELAKNIQYF	TGTGCCAGCAGGGGGACAGAACTAGCCAAAAACATTCAGTACTTC	TRBV12-3/TRBV12-4	TRBJ2-4	few	TRBD1
CASSPGQVHEAFF	TGTGCCAGCAGCCCCGGACAGGTTCATGAAGCTTTCTTT	TRBV7-3	TRBJ1-1	.	TRBD1
CASSRPGGEQYF	TGTGCCAGCAGCCGCCCCGGTGGCGAGCAGTACTTC	TRBV7-3	TRBJ2-7	few	.